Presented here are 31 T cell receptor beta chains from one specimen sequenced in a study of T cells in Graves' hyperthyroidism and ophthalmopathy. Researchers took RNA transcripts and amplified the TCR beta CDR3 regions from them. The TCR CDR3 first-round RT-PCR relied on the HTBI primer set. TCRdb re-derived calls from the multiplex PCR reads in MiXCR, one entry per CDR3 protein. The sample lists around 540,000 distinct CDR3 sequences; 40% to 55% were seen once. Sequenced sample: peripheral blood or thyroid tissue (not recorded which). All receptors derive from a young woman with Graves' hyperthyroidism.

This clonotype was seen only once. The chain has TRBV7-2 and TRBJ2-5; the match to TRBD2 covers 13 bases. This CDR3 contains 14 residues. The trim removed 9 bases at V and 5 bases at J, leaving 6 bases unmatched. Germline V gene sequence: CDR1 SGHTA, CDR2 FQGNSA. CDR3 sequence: CASVLAGGRETQYF. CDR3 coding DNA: TGTGCCAGTGTACTAGCGGGAGGGCGCGAGACCCAGTACTTC.

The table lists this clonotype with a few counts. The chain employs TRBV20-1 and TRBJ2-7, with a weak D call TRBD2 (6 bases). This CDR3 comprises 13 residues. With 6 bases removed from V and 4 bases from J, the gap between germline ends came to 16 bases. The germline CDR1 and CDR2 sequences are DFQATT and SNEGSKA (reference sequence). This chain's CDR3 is CSAMKGLTYEQYF. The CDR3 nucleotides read TGCAGTGCCATGAAGGGACTGACTTACGAGCAGTACTTC.

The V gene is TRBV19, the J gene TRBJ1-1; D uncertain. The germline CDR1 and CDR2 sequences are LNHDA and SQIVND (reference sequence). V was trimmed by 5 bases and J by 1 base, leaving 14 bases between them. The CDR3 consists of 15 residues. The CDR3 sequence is CASSAGRNANTEAFF. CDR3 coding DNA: TGTGCCAGTAGTGCCGGACGGAACGCGAACACTGAAGCTTTCTTT.

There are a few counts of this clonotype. The CDR3 DNA sequence: TGCGCCAGCAGCCAAGGGGCCAGCAAAGCGGAGACCCAGTACTTC. Translated, it gives CASSQGASKAETQYF. V gene TRBV4-3 combines with J gene TRBJ2-5; D uncertain. V gave up 1 base and J gave up 5 bases, with 14 bases separating them. CDR3 length: 15 amino acids. Germline V gene data show CDR1 as LGHNA and CDR2 as YSLEER.

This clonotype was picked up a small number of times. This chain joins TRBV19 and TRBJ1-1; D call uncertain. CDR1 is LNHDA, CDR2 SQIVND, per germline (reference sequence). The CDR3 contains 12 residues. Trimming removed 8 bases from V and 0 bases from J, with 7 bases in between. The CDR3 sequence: CASAQLNTEAFF. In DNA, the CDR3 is TGTGCCAGTGCTCAGTTGAACACTGAAGCTTTCTTT.

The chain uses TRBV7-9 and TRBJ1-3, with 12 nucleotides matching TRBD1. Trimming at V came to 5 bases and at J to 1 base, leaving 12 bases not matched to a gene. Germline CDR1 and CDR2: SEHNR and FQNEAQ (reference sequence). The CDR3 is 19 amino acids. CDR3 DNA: TGTGCCAGCAGCCCACGGGACAGGGGGCTCGACGCGTCTGGAAACACCATATATTTT. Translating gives CASSPRDRGLDASGNTIYF.

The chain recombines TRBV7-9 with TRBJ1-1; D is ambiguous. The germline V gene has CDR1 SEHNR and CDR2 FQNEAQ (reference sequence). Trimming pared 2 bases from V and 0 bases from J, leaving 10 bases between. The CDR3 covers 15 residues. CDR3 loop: CASSLTGFMNTEAFF. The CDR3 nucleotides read TGTGCCAGCAGCTTAACGGGATTTATGAACACTGAAGCTTTCTTT.

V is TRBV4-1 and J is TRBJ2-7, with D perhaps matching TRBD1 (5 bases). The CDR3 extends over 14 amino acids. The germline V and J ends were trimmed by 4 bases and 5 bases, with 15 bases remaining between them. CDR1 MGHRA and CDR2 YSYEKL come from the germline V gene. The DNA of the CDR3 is TGCGCCAGCAGCCCAAGTCCGGACACCCACGAGCAGTACTTC. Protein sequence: CASSPSPDTHEQYF.

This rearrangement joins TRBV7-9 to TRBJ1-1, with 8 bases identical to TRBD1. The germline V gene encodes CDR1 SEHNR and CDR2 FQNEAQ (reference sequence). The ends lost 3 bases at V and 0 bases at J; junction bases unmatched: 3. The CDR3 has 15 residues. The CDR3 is CASSFTGGLNTEAFF. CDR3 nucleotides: TGTGCCAGCAGCTTTACAGGGGGGTTGAACACTGAAGCTTTCTTT. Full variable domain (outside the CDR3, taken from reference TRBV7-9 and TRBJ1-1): DTGVSQNPRHKITKRGQNVTFRCDPISEHNRLYWYRQTLGQGPEFLTYFQNEAQLEKSRLLSDRFSAERPKGSFSTLEIQRTEQGDSAMYLCASSFTGGLNTEAFFGQGTRLTVV.

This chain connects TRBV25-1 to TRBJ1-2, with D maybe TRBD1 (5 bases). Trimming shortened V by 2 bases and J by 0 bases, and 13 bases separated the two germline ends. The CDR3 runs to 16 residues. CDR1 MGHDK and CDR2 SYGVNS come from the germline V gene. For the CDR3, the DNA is TGTGCCAGCAGTGAAGAGGGGACGGGAGCTAACTATGGCTACACCTTC. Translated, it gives CASSEEGTGANYGYTF.

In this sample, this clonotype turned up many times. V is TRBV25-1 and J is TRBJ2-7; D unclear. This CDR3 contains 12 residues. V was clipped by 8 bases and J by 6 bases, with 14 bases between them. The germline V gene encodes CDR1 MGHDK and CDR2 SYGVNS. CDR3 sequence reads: CASSRRTGEQYF. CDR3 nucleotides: TGTGCCAGCTCGAGACGGACCGGCGAGCAGTACTTC.

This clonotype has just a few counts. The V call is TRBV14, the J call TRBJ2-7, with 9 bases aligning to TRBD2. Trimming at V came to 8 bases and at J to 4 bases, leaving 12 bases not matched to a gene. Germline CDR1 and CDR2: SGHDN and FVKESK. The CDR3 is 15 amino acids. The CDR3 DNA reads TGTGCCAGCTCTCCATCTAGCGGGGAGACGTACGAGCAGTACTTC. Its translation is CASSPSSGETYEQYF.

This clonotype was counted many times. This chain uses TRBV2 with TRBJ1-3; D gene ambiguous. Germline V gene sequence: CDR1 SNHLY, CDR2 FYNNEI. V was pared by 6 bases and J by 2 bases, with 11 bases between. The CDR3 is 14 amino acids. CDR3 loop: CASSPRRAGNTIYF. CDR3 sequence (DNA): TGTGCCAGCAGCCCCCGACGGGCTGGAAACACCATATATTTT.

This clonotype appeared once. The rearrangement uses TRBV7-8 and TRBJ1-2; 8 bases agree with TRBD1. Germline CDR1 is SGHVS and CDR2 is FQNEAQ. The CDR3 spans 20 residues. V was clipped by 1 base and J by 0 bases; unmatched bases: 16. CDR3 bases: TGTGCCAGCAGCTTAGATACAGGGGGGGTCCGCACAGATACTAACTATGGCTACACCTTC. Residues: CASSLDTGGVRTDTNYGYTF.

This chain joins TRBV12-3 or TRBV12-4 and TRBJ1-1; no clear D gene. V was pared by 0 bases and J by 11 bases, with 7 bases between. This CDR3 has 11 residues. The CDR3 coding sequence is TGTGCCAGCAGTTTAGCCCCAAGGGCTTTCTTT. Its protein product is CASSLAPRAFF.

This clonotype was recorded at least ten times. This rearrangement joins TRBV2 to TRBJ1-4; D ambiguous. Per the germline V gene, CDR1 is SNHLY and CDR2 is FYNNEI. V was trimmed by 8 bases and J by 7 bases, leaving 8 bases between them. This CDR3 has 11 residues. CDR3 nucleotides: TGTGCCAGCGGGGTATTTGAAAAACTGTTTTTT. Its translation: CASGVFEKLFF.

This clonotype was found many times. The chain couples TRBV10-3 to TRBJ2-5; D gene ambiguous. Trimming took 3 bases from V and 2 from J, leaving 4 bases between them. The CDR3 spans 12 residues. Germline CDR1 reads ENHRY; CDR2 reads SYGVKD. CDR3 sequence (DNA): TGTGCCATCAGTGATTTTCAAGAGACCCAGTACTTC. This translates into CAISDFQETQYF.

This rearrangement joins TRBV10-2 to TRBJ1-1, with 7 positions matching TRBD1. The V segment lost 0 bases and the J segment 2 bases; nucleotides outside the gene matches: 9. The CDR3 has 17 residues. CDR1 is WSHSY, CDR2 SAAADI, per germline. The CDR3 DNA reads TGCGCCAGCAGTGAGTCGACTTGGGGAGGGGGCAACACTGAAGCTTTCTTT. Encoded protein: CASSESTWGGGNTEAFF.

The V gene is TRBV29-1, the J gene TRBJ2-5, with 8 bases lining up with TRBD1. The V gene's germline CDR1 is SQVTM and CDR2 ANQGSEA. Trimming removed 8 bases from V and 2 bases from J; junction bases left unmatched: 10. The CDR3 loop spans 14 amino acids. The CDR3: CSTTGTGPQETQYF. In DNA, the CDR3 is TGCAGCACAACCGGGACAGGACCTCAAGAGACCCAGTACTTC. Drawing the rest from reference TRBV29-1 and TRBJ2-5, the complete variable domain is SAVISQKPSRDICQRGTSLTIQCQVDSQVTMMFWYRQQPGQSLTLIATANQGSEATYESGFVIDKFPISRPNLTFSTLTVSNMSPEDSSIYLCSTTGTGPQETQYFGPGTRLLVL.

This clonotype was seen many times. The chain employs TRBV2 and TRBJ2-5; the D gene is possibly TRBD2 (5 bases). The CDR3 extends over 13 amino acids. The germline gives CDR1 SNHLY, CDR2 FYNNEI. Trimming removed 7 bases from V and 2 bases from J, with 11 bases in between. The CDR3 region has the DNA TGTGCCAGCATTGCGAGGGCGCAAGAGACCCAGTACTTC. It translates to CASIARAQETQYF.

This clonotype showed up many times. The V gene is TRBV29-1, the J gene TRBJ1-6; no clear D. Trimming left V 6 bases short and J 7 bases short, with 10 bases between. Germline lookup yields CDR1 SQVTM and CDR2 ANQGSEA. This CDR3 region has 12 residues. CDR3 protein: CSVRFGNSPLHF. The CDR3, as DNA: TGCAGCGTCCGCTTTGGGAATTCACCCCTCCACTTT.

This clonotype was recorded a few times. Here the CDR3 reads CASSQVGQRQPQHF. The CDR3 DNA reads as TGCGCCAGCAGCCAAGTTGGCCAACGCCAGCCCCAGCATTTT. V and J are TRBV4-1 and TRBJ1-5; D not resolved. Deletions cut 1 base from V and 7 bases from J, with 11 bases between. This CDR3 is built from 14 residues. CDR1 and CDR2 from the germline V gene are MGHRA and YSYEKL.

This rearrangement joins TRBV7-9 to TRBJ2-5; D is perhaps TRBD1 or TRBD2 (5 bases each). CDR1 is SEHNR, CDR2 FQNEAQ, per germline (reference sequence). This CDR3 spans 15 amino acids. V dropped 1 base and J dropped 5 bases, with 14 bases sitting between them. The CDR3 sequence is CASSLGGESHETQYF. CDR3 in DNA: TGTGCCAGCAGCTTAGGAGGGGAAAGCCACGAGACCCAGTACTTC.

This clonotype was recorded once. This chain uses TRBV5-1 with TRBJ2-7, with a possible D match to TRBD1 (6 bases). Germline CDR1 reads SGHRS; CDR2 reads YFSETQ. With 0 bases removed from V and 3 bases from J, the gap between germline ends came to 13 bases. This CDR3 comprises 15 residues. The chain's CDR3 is CASSLVGTPIYEQYF. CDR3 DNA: TGCGCCAGCAGCTTGGTTGGGACACCAATCTACGAGCAGTACTTC.

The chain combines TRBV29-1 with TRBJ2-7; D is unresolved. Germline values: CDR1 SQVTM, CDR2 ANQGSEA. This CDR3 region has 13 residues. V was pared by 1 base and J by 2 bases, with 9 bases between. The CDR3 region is CSVEGTPPYEQYF. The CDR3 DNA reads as TGCAGCGTTGAAGGGACCCCCCCCTACGAGCAGTACTTC.

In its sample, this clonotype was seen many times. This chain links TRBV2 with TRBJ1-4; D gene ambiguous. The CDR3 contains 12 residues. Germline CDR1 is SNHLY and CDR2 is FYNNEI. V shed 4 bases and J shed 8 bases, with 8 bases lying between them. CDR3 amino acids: CASSVSDEKLFF. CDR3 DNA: TGTGCCAGCAGTGTGAGTGACGAAAAACTGTTTTTT.

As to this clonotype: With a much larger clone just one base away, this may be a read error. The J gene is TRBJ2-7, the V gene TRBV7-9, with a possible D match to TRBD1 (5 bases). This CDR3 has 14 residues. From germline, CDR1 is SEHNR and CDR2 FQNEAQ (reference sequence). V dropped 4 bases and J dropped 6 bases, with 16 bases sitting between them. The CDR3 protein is CASSSVGQNCEQYF. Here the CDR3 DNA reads TGTGCCAGCAGCTCCGTGGGGCAGAACTGCGAGCAGTACTTC.

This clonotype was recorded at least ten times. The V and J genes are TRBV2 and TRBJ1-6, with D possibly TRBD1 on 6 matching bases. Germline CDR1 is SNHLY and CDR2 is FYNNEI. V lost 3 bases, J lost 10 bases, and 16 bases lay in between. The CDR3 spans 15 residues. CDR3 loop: CASSEGAGVGSPLHF. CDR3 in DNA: TGTGCCAGCAGTGAGGGAGCAGGGGTTGGATCACCCCTCCACTTT.

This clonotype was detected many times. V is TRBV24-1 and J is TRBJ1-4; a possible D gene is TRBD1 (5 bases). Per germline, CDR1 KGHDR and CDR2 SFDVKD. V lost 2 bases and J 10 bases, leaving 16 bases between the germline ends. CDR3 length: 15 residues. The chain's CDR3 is CATSDSTAPWGKLFF. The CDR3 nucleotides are TGTGCCACCAGTGATTCGACAGCGCCGTGGGGAAAACTGTTTTTT.

CDR3 sequence reads: CASSWNGQGFAEQYF. The DNA of the CDR3 is TGCGCCAGCAGCTGGAACGGACAGGGGTTTGCCGAGCAGTACTTC. This chain connects TRBV5-1 to TRBJ2-7; 9 nucleotides match TRBD1. Germline V gives CDR1 SGHRS, CDR2 YFSETQ. With 3 bases clipped from V and 6 bases from J, the junction kept 10 bases outside the gene matches. This CDR3 region has 15 residues.

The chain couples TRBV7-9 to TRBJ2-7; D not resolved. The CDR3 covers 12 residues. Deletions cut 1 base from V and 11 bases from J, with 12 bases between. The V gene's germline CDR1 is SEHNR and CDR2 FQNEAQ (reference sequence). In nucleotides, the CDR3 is TGTGCCAGCAGCTTAGAGGGCCGCTTAGAGTACTTC. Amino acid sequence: CASSLEGRLEYF.